This T cell receptor (beta chain) was retrieved from a study of T cells in Graves' hyperthyroidism and ophthalmopathy. Study-wide results and caveats: Model-based prediction identified ophthalmopathy a median about 6 months prior to its onset.

Comment on this clonotype: Its target is not known.

The trim removed 4 bases at V and 0 bases at J, leaving 7 bases unmatched. This CDR3 region has 16 residues. Amplification of TCR beta CDR3 regions used RNA as the template. HTBI primers were the set used in a first-round RT-PCR of the TCR CDR3. Each CDR3 protein gets one entry after TCRdb re-called the multiplex PCR reads with MiXCR. Among 800,000 or so distinct CDR3 sequences listed, 35% to 40% were seen once. Participants, patients aged 18 to 65, had newly diagnosed hyperthyroidism with a duration under 2 months. Uncontrolled infection, other autoimmune disease, pregnancy and lactation each barred patients from inclusion. On the basis of clinical symptoms, serum thyroxine and TRAb, thyroid ultrasound and orbital computed tomography, diagnoses were made.

The clonotype comes from a man younger than 35 with Graves' hyperthyroidism. The sequencing sample was made of blood. V usage is TRBV12-3 or TRBV12-4 and J usage is TRBJ2-5; 8 bases agree with TRBD2. The CDR3 DNA follows: TGTGCCAGCAGTTCCGCGGAGCGGGGGCACCAAGAGACCCAGTACTTC. It is translated as CASSSAERGHQETQYF.